One and the same sample provided the 21 T cell receptor beta chains below, sequenced in a study of blood T cell repertoires in COVID-19. Only in-frame clones appear in the TCRdb table, and some are missing; sequencing was by immunoSEQ multiplex PCR. The repertoire includes 370,000 or so clones, about 90% of them detected once, and approximately 1.2% sits in the top ten. Sample: PBMCs or T cells enriched from blood (not recorded which). Every receptor here comes from a man younger than 40 who had recovered from COVID-19.

The chain carries TRBV18 and TRBJ2-1; TRBD1 might be the D (6 bases). The CDR3 has 13 residues. With 2 bases removed from V and 8 bases from J, the gap between germline ends came to 10 bases. The germline V gene encodes CDR1 KGHSH and CDR2 LQKENI. CDR3 DNA sequence: TGTGCCAGCTCACCATACAGGGTCGATGAGCAGTTCTTC. It codes for CASSPYRVDEQFF.

The chain couples TRBV5-4 to TRBJ2-7, with 8 bases identical to TRBD1. Per the germline V gene, CDR1 is SGHNT and CDR2 is YYREEE (reference sequence). This CDR3 has 16 amino acids. J gave up 3 bases and V 4 bases, and 12 bases lay outside the gene matches. Here the CDR3 DNA reads TGTGCCAGCAGCCCCGAGCTAGGGACAGGCTACTACGAGCAGTACTTC. It specifies CASSPELGTGYYEQYF.

The chain uses TRBV18 and TRBJ1-1; tentative D call: TRBD1 (5 bases). The ends were cut back, 4 bases at V and 1 base at J, with 19 bases in the middle. Germline CDR1 and CDR2: KGHSH and LQKENI. This CDR3 contains 17 residues. The CDR3 DNA reads as TGTGCCAGCTCACTAGAGCCTCTCAGGGTCTCGAACACTGAAGCTTTCTTT. As protein: CASSLEPLRVSNTEAFF.

This clone appeared a few times. V and J are TRBV6-2 or TRBV6-3 and TRBJ1-6; no definite D call. Germline assignment: CDR1 MNHEY and CDR2 SVGEGT. The CDR3 runs 16 residues. V shed 6 bases and J shed 0 bases, with 12 bases lying between them. CDR3 sequence: CASSQVESSYNSPLHF. CDR3 coding DNA: TGTGCCAGCAGCCAAGTAGAGAGCTCCTATAATTCACCCCTCCACTTT.

The V and J genes are TRBV19 and TRBJ2-3, with D perhaps TRBD1 (6 bases). V was shortened by 2 bases and J by 2 bases, with 8 bases between the two germline ends. CDR1 is LNHDA, CDR2 SQIVND, per germline (reference sequence). This CDR3 region has 14 residues. The CDR3 DNA is TGTGCCAGTAGTATACAGGGGTCCACAGATACGCAGTATTTT. The encoded protein is CASSIQGSTDTQYF.

The V gene is TRBV11-3, the J gene TRBJ1-2, with TRBD1 matching 8 bases. Germline V gene lookup returns CDR1 SGHNT and CDR2 YENEEA. CDR3 length: 16 amino acids. V trimming: 3 bases; J trimming: 2 bases; junction bases outside the gene matches: 8. CDR3 in DNA: TGTGCCAGCAGCTTTTACTCAGGGGGCGAAAACTATGGCTACACCTTC. Its protein is CASSFYSGGENYGYTF.

This chain uses TRBV10-3 with TRBJ2-7, with D possibly matching TRBD2 (5 bases). The CDR3 has 13 residues. Germline CDR1 reads ENHRY; CDR2 reads SYGVKD. Trimming shortened V by 4 bases and J by 3 bases, and 10 bases separated the two germline ends. The CDR3 DNA is TGTGCCATCAGTGGTGGACGGGACTACGAGCAGTACTTC. This translates into CAISGGRDYEQYF.

V usage is TRBV5-4 and J usage is TRBJ1-6; the D is unclear. Trimming took off 1 base at V and 8 bases at J, with 13 bases between the two ends. In germline, CDR1 is SGHNT, CDR2 YYREEE (reference sequence). The CDR3 covers 15 residues. In DNA form, the CDR3 reads TGTGCCAGCAGCTTGCCGCCCGGAGAGCATTCACCCCTCCACTTT. Translated, it gives CASSLPPGEHSPLHF.

The count of this clone is one. The rearrangement links TRBV11-2 to TRBJ1-2, with D uncertain. From germline, CDR1 is SGHAT and CDR2 FQNNGV. V gave up 6 bases and J gave up 1 base, with 18 bases separating them. The CDR3 runs 16 residues. CDR3 DNA: TGTGCCAGCAGTCGACTAGAAGGGTTGGTTAACTATGGCTACACCTTC. Protein: CASSRLEGLVNYGYTF.

The rearrangement joins TRBV18 to TRBJ1-6; TRBD1 matches at 9 bases. V lost 2 bases and J lost 7; bases outside the gene matches: 6. There are 16 residues in the CDR3. CDR1 and CDR2 (germline): KGHSH, LQKENI. The DNA for the CDR3 is TGTGCCAGCTCACCAGACAGGGGGAAGAGGAATTCACCCCTCCACTTT. Residues: CASSPDRGKRNSPLHF.

J is TRBJ2-2 and V is TRBV28; maybe TRBD1 (5 bases). Trimming left V 5 bases short and J 6 bases short, with 10 bases between. Germline values: CDR1 MDHEN, CDR2 SYDVKM. There are 13 residues in the CDR3. This CDR3 reads CASSARGAGELFF. In DNA form, the CDR3 reads TGTGCCAGCAGTGCAAGGGGTGCCGGGGAGCTGTTTTTT.

The chain combines TRBV5-8 with TRBJ1-1; D is possibly TRBD1 (6 bases). V was trimmed by 0 bases and J by 4 bases, leaving 7 bases between them. Germline values: CDR1 SGHTS, CDR2 YDEGEE. The CDR3 is 13 amino acids. This CDR3 is CASSLDRATEAFF. In DNA, the CDR3 is TGTGCCAGCAGCTTGGACAGGGCCACTGAAGCTTTCTTT.

J is TRBJ2-2 and V is TRBV29-1; D is ambiguous. Deletions cut 7 bases from V and 2 bases from J, with 11 bases between. The V gene's germline CDR1 is SQVTM and CDR2 ANQGSEA. The CDR3 contains 13 residues. The CDR3 region has the DNA TGCAGCGCCCGACGGGTAAACACCGGGGAGCTGTTTTTT. The encoded protein is CSARRVNTGELFF.

This chain uses TRBV6-4 with TRBJ2-3, with 11 bases that match TRBD2. Per germline, CDR1 MRHNA and CDR2 SNTAGT. Trimming at V came to 4 bases and at J to 4 bases, leaving 4 bases not matched to a gene. The CDR3 runs to 15 residues. DNA for the CDR3: TGTGCCAGCAGTGTGACTAGCGGGGTCGCAGATACGCAGTATTTT. It specifies CASSVTSGVADTQYF.

V is TRBV6-5 and J is TRBJ2-2; D remains unclear. Trimming pared 5 bases from V and 7 bases from J, leaving 14 bases between. The germline gives CDR1 MNHEY, CDR2 SVGAGI. The CDR3 contains 14 residues. Here the CDR3 DNA reads TGTGCCAGCAGTCGCACATGGCCCAGCGGGGAGCTGTTTTTT. Encoded protein: CASSRTWPSGELFF.

The sample holds one count of this clone. J is TRBJ2-1 and V is TRBV10-1, with 13 bases matching TRBD2. The CDR3 is 15 amino acids. J was trimmed by 8 bases and V by 5 bases; bases with no gene match: 6. Germline CDR1 reads WNHNN; CDR2 reads SYGVQD (reference sequence). For the CDR3, the DNA is TGCGCCAGCAGTCACACTAGCGGGGGGGCTGATGAGCAGTTCTTC. As protein: CASSHTSGGADEQFF.

This clone has just a few counts. The chain uses TRBV5-1 and TRBJ1-1; D is possibly TRBD1 (6 bases). Per the germline V gene, CDR1 is SGHRS and CDR2 is YFSETQ. V was trimmed by 4 bases and J by 1 base, leaving 26 bases between them. The CDR3 contains 19 residues. The CDR3 region has the DNA TGCGCCAGCAGCCCCGGAGTAGGGGGACACCCACGGAAGAACACTGAAGCTTTCTTT. Translation gives CASSPGVGGHPRKNTEAFF.

The chain combines TRBV7-6 with TRBJ1-1; D not certain. CDR3 length: 16 amino acids. Per germline, CDR1 SGHVS and CDR2 FNYEAQ. V was pared by 1 base and J by 0 bases, with 12 bases between. The CDR3 spells CASSLVTGVMNTEAFF. In DNA, the CDR3 is TGTGCCAGCAGCTTAGTAACCGGGGTAATGAACACTGAAGCTTTCTTT.

This clone occurred once. The chain has TRBV11-2 and TRBJ2-1; 7 bases fit TRBD1. Germline loops: CDR1 SGHAT, CDR2 FQNNGV. V was clipped by 3 bases and J by 4 bases; unmatched bases: 9. The length of the CDR3 is 16 residues. CDR3 sequence (DNA): TGTGCCAGCAGCTTGTATATACAGGGGTGGTACAATGAGCAGTTCTTC. This gives the protein CASSLYIQGWYNEQFF.

J is TRBJ2-7 and V is TRBV27; weak D call: TRBD1 (6 bases). CDR1 is MNHEY and CDR2 is SMNVEV in the germline V gene (reference sequence). Trimming left V 3 bases short and J 2 bases short, with 8 bases between. This CDR3 is 13 amino acids long. CDR3: CASSFEGAYEQYF. CDR3 nucleotides: TGTGCCAGCAGTTTCGAGGGGGCCTACGAGCAGTACTTC.

The CDR3 is CAWTIRSAGELFF. In DNA, the CDR3 is TGTGCCTGGACCATCCGGTCTGCCGGGGAGCTGTTTTTT. The chain links TRBV30 to TRBJ2-2; D call uncertain. Germline loops: CDR1 GTSNPN, CDR2 SVGIG (reference sequence). The CDR3 totals 13 residues. The V and J ends lost 4 bases and 6 bases respectively, with 12 bases between them.